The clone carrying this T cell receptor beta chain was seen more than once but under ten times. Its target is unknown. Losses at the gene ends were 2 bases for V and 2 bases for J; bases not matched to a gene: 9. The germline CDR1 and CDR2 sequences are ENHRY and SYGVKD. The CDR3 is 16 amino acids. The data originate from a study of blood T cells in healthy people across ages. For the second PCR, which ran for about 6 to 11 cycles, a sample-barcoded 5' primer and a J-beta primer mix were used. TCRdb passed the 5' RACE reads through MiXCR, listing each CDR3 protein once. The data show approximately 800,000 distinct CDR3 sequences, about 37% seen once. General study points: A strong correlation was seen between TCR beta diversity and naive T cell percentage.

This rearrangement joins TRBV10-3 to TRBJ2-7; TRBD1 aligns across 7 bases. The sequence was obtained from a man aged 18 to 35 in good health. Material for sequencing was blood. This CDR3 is CAISEPYGTDTYEQYF. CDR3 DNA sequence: TGTGCCATCAGTGAGCCATACGGGACAGACACCTACGAGCAGTACTTC.